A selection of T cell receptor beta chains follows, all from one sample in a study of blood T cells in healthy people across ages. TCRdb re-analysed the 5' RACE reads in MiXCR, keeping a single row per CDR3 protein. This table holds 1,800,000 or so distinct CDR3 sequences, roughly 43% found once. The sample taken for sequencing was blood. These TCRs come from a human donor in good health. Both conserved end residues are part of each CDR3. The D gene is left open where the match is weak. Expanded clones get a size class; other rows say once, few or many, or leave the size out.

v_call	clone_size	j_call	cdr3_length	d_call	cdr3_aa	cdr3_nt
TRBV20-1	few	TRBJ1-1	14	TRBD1	CSAPRTRQGAQAFF	TGCAGTGCTCCCCGAACCCGACAGGGGGCTCAAGCTTTCTTT
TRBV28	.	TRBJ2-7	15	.	CASSSPGKAPYEQYF	TGTGCCAGCAGCAGTCCAGGAAAGGCCCCTTACGAGCAGTACTTC
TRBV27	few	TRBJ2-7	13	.	CASSLSERYEQYF	TGTGCCAGCAGTTTATCGGAGAGATACGAGCAGTACTTC
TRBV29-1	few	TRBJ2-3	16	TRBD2	CSVEERRGDLPDTQYF	TGCAGCGTTGAAGAACGGCGGGGGGACCTACCTGATACGCAGTATTTT
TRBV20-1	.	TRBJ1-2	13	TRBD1	CSAPRQGAYGYTF	TGCAGTGCCCCGAGGCAGGGGGCCTATGGCTACACCTTC
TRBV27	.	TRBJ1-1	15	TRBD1	CASSPIQGMGTEAFF	TGTGCCAGCAGTCCAATACAGGGGATGGGCACTGAAGCTTTCTTT
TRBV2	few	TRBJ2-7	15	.	CASSVSGTASQEQYF	TGTGCCAGCAGTGTATCCGGGACTGCTTCACAAGAGCAGTACTTC
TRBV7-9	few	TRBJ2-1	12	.	CTSSLALGEQFF	TGTACCAGCAGCTTAGCGTTGGGTGAGCAGTTCTTC
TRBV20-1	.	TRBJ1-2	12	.	CSAMWRNDGYTF	TGCAGTGCTATGTGGCGGAATGATGGCTACACCTTC
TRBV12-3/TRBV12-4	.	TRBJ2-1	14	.	CASSSQMGLYEQFF	TGTGCCAGCAGTTCTCAGATGGGGCTTTACGAGCAGTTCTTC
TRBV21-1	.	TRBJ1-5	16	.	CASSKATANSNQPQHF	TGTGCCAGCAGCAAGGCTACAGCTAATAGCAATCAGCCCCAGCATTTT
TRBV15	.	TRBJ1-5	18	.	CATSRSRGRSGSNQPQHF	TGTGCCACCAGCAGATCCAGAGGACGGTCCGGTAGCAATCAGCCCCAGCATTTT
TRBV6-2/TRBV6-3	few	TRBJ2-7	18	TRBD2	CASRLDGSGTSGDNEQYF	TGTGCCAGCAGATTAGACGGATCCGGGACTAGCGGGGACAATGAGCAGTACTTC
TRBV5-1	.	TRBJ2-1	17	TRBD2	CASSSLAGGGHQSEQFF	TGCGCCAGCAGCTCCTTAGCGGGAGGGGGGCACCAATCTGAGCAGTTCTTC
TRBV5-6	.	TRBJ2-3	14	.	CASSLWGDWHTQYF	TGTGCCAGCAGCTTGTGGGGGGATTGGCATACGCAGTATTTT
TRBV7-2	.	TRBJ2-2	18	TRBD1	CASSYLQEWTGQTGELFF	TGTGCCAGCAGCTACCTACAAGAATGGACAGGGCAAACCGGGGAGCTGTTTTTT
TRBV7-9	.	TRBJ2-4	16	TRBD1	CASSSPGTGEENIQYF	TGTGCCAGCAGCTCCCCCGGGACAGGGGAGGAAAACATTCAGTACTTC
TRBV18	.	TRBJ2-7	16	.	CASSPTDRTYSYEQYF	TGTGCCAGCTCACCGACCGACAGGACATACTCCTACGAGCAGTACTTC
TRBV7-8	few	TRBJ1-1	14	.	CASSLISGDTEAFF	TGTGCCAGCAGCTTAATATCTGGGGACACTGAAGCTTTCTTT
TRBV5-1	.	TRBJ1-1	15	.	CASSETGVGNTEAFF	TGCGCCAGCAGCGAAACCGGAGTTGGGAACACTGAAGCTTTCTTT